This T cell receptor beta chain was observed in a study of T cells in Graves' hyperthyroidism and ophthalmopathy. The CDR3 contains 13 residues. CDR1 is PRHDT, CDR2 FYEKMQ, per germline (reference sequence). Germline trimming cut 5 bases from V and 3 bases from J; bases unmatched to any gene: 4. Overall study findings and caveats: Ophthalmopathy onset followed model prediction by a median roughly 6.5 months.

This clonotype came up many times. The antigen remains unidentified. What was amplified from RNA transcripts were TCR beta CDR3 regions. First-round RT-PCR with HTBI primers amplified the TCR CDR3 region. TCRdb analysed the multiplex PCR reads with MiXCR anew, one entry per CDR3 protein. The repertoire holds over 450,000 distinct CDR3 sequences, with about an eighth as singletons. Stable Graves' hyperthyroidism meant no ophthalmopathy progression within 18 months. In making diagnoses, clinical symptoms, serum thyroxine and TRAb, thyroid ultrasound and orbital computed tomography were all used. The PBMCs were taken from less than 11 ml of fresh peripheral blood.

The receptor comes from a woman between 18 and 29 years old with Graves' hyperthyroidism. The J gene is TRBJ2-7, the V gene TRBV13, with 7 bases lining up with TRBD1. Source material: blood. This CDR3 is CASSHRGNYEQYF. In DNA, the CDR3 is TGTGCCAGCAGCCACAGGGGTAACTACGAGCAGTACTTC. The full variable domain, its missing parts supplied by reference TRBV13 and TRBJ2-7, is AAGVIQSPRHLIKEKRETATLKCYPIPRHDTVYWYQQGPGQDPQFLISFYEKMQSDKGSIPDRFSAQQFSDYHSELNMSSLELGDSALYFCASSHRGNYEQYFGPGTRLTVT.